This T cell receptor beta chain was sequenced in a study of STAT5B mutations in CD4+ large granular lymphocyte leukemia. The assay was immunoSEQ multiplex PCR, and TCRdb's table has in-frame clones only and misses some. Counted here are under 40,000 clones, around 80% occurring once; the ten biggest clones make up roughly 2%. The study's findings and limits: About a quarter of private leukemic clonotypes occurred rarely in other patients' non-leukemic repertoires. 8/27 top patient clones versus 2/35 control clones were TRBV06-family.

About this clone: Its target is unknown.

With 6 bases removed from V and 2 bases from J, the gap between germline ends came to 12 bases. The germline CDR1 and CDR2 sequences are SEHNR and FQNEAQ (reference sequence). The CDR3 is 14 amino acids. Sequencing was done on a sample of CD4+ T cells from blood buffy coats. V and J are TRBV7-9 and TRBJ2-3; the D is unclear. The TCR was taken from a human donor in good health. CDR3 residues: CASRRAETTDTQYF. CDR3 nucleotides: TGTGCCAGCAGAAGGGCAGAGACCACAGATACGCAGTATTTT. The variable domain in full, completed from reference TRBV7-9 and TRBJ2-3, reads DTGVSQNPRHKITKRGQNVTFRCDPISEHNRLYWYRQTLGQGPEFLTYFQNEAQLEKSRLLSDRFSAERPKGSFSTLEIQRTEQGDSAMYLCASRRAETTDTQYFGPGTRLTVL.